Below are 30 T cell receptor beta chains sequenced from a single sample in a study of CD8 T cells in ankylosing spondylitis. TCRdb reprocessed the 5' RACE reads via MiXCR and lists one record per CDR3 protein. The top ten hold 29% of the sample, which has 150,000 to 200,000 distinct CDR3 sequences, more than 9% seen once. Input material: blood, either unsorted or a sorted T cell fraction (not recorded which). The receptors were sampled from a male donor with ankylosing spondylitis or in good health (not recorded which).

This clonotype came up many times. The CDR3 region is CASSSHGSSYEQYF. The CDR3 DNA is TGCGCCAGCAGCTCCCATGGGAGTTCCTACGAGCAGTACTTC. The chain combines TRBV5-1 with TRBJ2-7, with D possibly being TRBD2 (5 bases). Looked up from germline, CDR1 is SGHRS and CDR2 is YFSETQ. The V end lost 3 bases, the J end lost 1 base, and 11 bases lay between the germline ends. The CDR3 sequence is 14 residues long.

Concerning this clonotype: This could be a read error, since a much larger clone is one nucleotide away. The J gene is TRBJ1-6, the V gene TRBV27; D call uncertain. CDR3 length: 15 residues. Per germline, CDR1 MNHEY and CDR2 SMNVEV (reference sequence). The CDR3 DNA sequence: TGTGCCGGCAGACCGACCTCCCCCGGGAATTCACCCCTCCACTTT. It specifies CAGRPTSPGNSPLHF.

The DNA for the CDR3 is TGCAGTGCTAGGGACGCGGGAGTAGGCGAGCAGTACTTC. Translating gives CSARDAGVGEQYF. The chain has TRBV20-1 and TRBJ2-7, with 7 bases lining up with TRBD2. Germline-derived CDR1 and CDR2 are DFQATT and SNEGSKA (reference sequence). J gave up 6 bases and V 3 bases, and 8 bases lay outside the gene matches. This CDR3 has 13 residues.

In its sample, this clonotype was seen many times. The chain recombines TRBV27 with TRBJ2-1; D is ambiguous. This CDR3 contains 14 residues. The V end lost 2 bases, the J end lost 5 bases, and 10 bases lay between the germline ends. Germline V lookup: CDR1 MNHEY, CDR2 SMNVEV (reference sequence). The CDR3: CASSLELTHNEQFF. In nucleotides, the CDR3 is TGTGCCAGCAGTTTAGAACTAACCCACAATGAGCAGTTCTTC.

In this sample, this clonotype turned up many times. The chain recombines TRBV5-1 with TRBJ2-3; no clear D gene. The CDR3 consists of 15 residues. Germline lookup yields CDR1 SGHRS and CDR2 YFSETQ. Trimming shortened V by 2 bases and J by 0 bases, and 10 bases separated the two germline ends. The CDR3, as DNA: TGCGCCAGCAGCTTAGCGAGCGCCAGCACAGATACGCAGTATTTT. It is translated as CASSLASASTDTQYF.

This clonotype appeared many times. The chain has TRBV20-1 and TRBJ1-1; possible D gene TRBD1, 5 bases. V was cut by 6 bases and J by 0 bases, with 17 bases left in between. This CDR3 has 15 amino acids. Per the germline V gene, CDR1 is DFQATT and CDR2 is SNEGSKA (reference sequence). The chain's CDR3 is CSAEYPGPMNTEAFF. Written as DNA, the CDR3 is TGCAGTGCAGAGTACCCAGGGCCTATGAACACTGAAGCTTTCTTT.

Concerning this clonotype itself: A much larger clone differs from this one at a single base, so this may be a read error. The chain recombines TRBV3-1 with TRBJ2-1, with 14 bases that match TRBD2. The germline gives CDR1 LGHDT, CDR2 YNNKEL (reference sequence). The CDR3 sequence is 18 residues long. As DNA, the CDR3 is TGTGCCAACAGCCAAGGGGCGGGGACTAGCGGGAGTTGGAATGAGCAGTTCTTC. As protein: CANSQGAGTSGSWNEQFF.

This clonotype was seen many times. The chain uses TRBV20-1 and TRBJ1-3, with D hard to call. Trimming left V 0 bases short and J 4 bases short, with 13 bases between. CDR3 length: 15 amino acids. Germline values: CDR1 DFQATT, CDR2 SNEGSKA (reference sequence). Here the CDR3 DNA reads TGCAGTGCTAGAGACTCGGGCCTGAGAGGAAACACCATATATTTT. Translated, it gives CSARDSGLRGNTIYF.

The V gene is TRBV20-1, the J gene TRBJ2-5; TRBD2 agrees at 9 bases. The CDR3 is made up of 15 amino acids. V dropped 3 bases and J dropped 3; count of bases not matched to a gene: 8. Germline CDR1 reads DFQATT; CDR2 reads SNEGSKA (reference sequence). The CDR3 loop reads CSASELAGREETQYF. The DNA of the CDR3 is TGCAGTGCTAGTGAGCTAGCGGGAAGGGAAGAGACCCAGTACTTC.

This clonotype has a single count. CDR3 loop: CASSRGGGKETQYF. CDR3 coding DNA: TGTGCCAGCAGCAGAGGGGGTGGTAAAGAGACCCAGTACTTC. The chain couples TRBV5-4 to TRBJ2-5, with D possibly TRBD1 on 6 matching bases. The CDR3 totals 14 residues. Germline CDR1 is SGHNT and CDR2 is YYREEE (reference sequence). Trimming pared 4 bases from V and 3 bases from J, leaving 13 bases between.

This clonotype was counted only a few times. The chain combines TRBV5-1 with TRBJ2-2, with D possibly being TRBD2 (5 bases). The length of the CDR3 is 14 residues. Germline CDR1 and CDR2: SGHRS and YFSETQ. Trimming shortened V by 1 base and J by 6 bases, and 10 bases separated the two germline ends. The CDR3 DNA sequence: TGCGCCAGCAGCTTGACACTAGACGCCGGGGAGCTGTTTTTT. This codes for CASSLTLDAGELFF.

This clonotype has more than one count but fewer than ten. This sequence joins TRBV29-1 and TRBJ2-3; the D is unclear. CDR1 is SQVTM, CDR2 ANQGSEA, per germline. The CDR3 totals 10 residues. The ends were cut back, 2 bases at V and 5 bases at J, with 2 bases in the middle. CDR3 in DNA: TGCAGCGTTGAAATAGATACGCAGTATTTT. It encodes CSVEIDTQYF.

This clonotype was detected many times. The CDR3 nucleotides are TGTGCCAGCACCTCCTATTACGAGCAGTACTTC. Translated, it gives CASTSYYEQYF. This rearrangement joins TRBV6-2 or TRBV6-3 to TRBJ2-7, with D unclear. This CDR3 comprises 11 residues. V was pared by 7 bases and J by 4 bases, with 8 bases between. Germline CDR1 reads MNHEY; CDR2 reads SVGEGT.

This clonotype was recorded many times. The chain has TRBV28 and TRBJ2-3, with 7 bases that match TRBD1. The CDR3 is 18 residues long. V dropped 3 bases and J dropped 3; count of bases not matched to a gene: 15. Per the germline V gene, CDR1 is MDHEN and CDR2 is SYDVKM. The CDR3 protein is CASSFPTGLRDGTDTQYF. The CDR3 coding sequence is TGTGCCAGCAGTTTTCCGACAGGGTTAAGGGATGGGACAGATACGCAGTATTTT.

This clonotype was seen ten or more times. CDR3 in amino acids: CSASDPGGTGGTEAFF. CDR3 nucleotide sequence: TGCAGTGCTAGCGACCCCGGTGGGACAGGGGGCACTGAAGCTTTCTTT. The chain recombines TRBV20-1 with TRBJ1-1; TRBD1 matches 11 bases. Per germline, CDR1 DFQATT and CDR2 SNEGSKA (reference sequence). Trimming at V came to 3 bases and at J to 4 bases, leaving 10 bases not matched to a gene. The CDR3 contains 16 residues.

Comments on this clonotype: A single base separates this from a much larger clone, so it may be a read error. V gene TRBV2 combines with J gene TRBJ2-7, with 7 bases that match TRBD2. The CDR3 contains 12 residues. Looked up from germline, CDR1 is SNHLY and CDR2 is FYNNEI. The CDR3 loop is CVSSGDGYEQYF. CDR3 bases: TGTGTCAGCAGCGGGGACGGCTACGAGCAGTACTTC.

This clonotype was seen ten or more times. The chain is built from TRBV4-2 and TRBJ1-4; D is ambiguous. This CDR3 has 15 residues. CDR1 is LGHNA, CDR2 YNFKEQ, per germline. V lost 1 base and J lost 6, with 12 bases in between. CDR3 sequence: CASSQVRGGDEKLFF. Here the CDR3 DNA reads TGTGCCAGCAGCCAAGTAAGAGGAGGAGATGAAAAACTGTTTTTT.

The rearrangement joins TRBV13 to TRBJ2-1; D perhaps matches TRBD1 (5 bases). CDR1 and CDR2 (germline): PRHDT, FYEKMQ (reference sequence). This CDR3 has 15 residues. Trimming stripped 5 bases from V and 7 bases from J, with 18 bases between. CDR3 region: CASSARGQGRNEQFF. The CDR3 region has the DNA TGTGCCAGCAGCGCCCGCGGCCAGGGTAGGAATGAGCAGTTCTTC.

This clonotype was counted ten times or more. A junction end diverges from the germline sequence, so it may reflect a read error. The CDR3 DNA reads TGCAGCGTCGAAGTTTCCGGGACAGCGCCGTATGAGCAGTTCTTC. Translated: CSVEVSGTAPYEQFF. The J gene is TRBJ2-1, the V gene TRBV29-1; 7 nucleotides line up with TRBD1. The CDR3 totals 15 residues. Germline-derived CDR1 and CDR2 are SQVTM and ANQGSEA.

In the case of this clonotype: This may come from a read error, since a much larger clone is one base off. The chain has TRBV12-3 or TRBV12-4 and TRBJ1-5; D not resolved. The CDR3 length is 12 residues. Trimming removed 2 bases from V and 9 bases from J, with 8 bases in between. The CDR3 here is CASSLSDPPQHF. The CDR3 nucleotides read TGTGCCAGCAGTTTATCGGATCCGCCCCAGCATTTT.

This clonotype showed up just a few times. V and J are TRBV2 and TRBJ2-7, with 7 bases lining up with TRBD2. V shed 3 bases and J 0 bases; nucleotides not matched to a gene: 5. The CDR3 has 15 residues. Germline CDR1 and CDR2: SNHLY and FYNNEI. The CDR3 DNA sequence: TGTGCCAGCAGTGAGGCTAGCGGCTACTCCTACGAGCAGTACTTC. Residues: CASSEASGYSYEQYF.

This clonotype was seen at least ten times. The chain couples TRBV5-4 to TRBJ1-1; D not certain. Germline V gives CDR1 SGHNT, CDR2 YYREEE (reference sequence). The CDR3 contains 13 residues. The V and J ends lost 4 bases and 0 bases respectively, with 7 bases between them. Here the CDR3 reads CASSGGLNTEAFF. CDR3 in DNA: TGTGCCAGCAGCGGCGGTCTGAACACTGAAGCTTTCTTT.

This clonotype was counted only a few times. As DNA, the CDR3 is TGCGCCAGCAGCCACGGACAGGACATCTACAATGAGCAGTTCTTC. This codes for CASSHGQDIYNEQFF. The genes are TRBV5-1 and TRBJ2-1, with TRBD1 matching 7 bases. Germline V CDR1 and CDR2: SGHRS, YFSETQ. Unmatched junction bases numbered 7, after V lost 4 bases and J lost 3 bases. The CDR3 is 15 amino acids.

The J gene is TRBJ1-1, the V gene TRBV19; 10 positions agree with TRBD1. Germline CDR1 is LNHDA and CDR2 is SQIVND (reference sequence). The CDR3 runs to 19 residues. The junction had 16 bases not matched to a gene; V was cut back by 6 bases and J by 0 bases. Written as DNA, the CDR3 is TGTGCCAGTAGCCTACAAGATAAGGACAGGGGGAGTTTGAACACTGAAGCTTTCTTT. Its translation is CASSLQDKDRGSLNTEAFF.

The chain joins TRBV10-3 to TRBJ2-6; D is unresolved. The CDR3 totals 16 residues. Germline V gene sequence: CDR1 ENHRY, CDR2 SYGVKD. Trimming stripped 0 bases from V and 1 base from J, with 7 bases between. CDR3 in DNA: TGTGCCATCAGTGAGTCGGTGGGGTCTGGGGCCAACGTCCTGACTTTC. Translating it yields CAISESVGSGANVLTF.

This clonotype came up many times. The chain joins TRBV28 to TRBJ1-5, with TRBD1 identical over 11 bases. Germline V lookup: CDR1 MDHEN, CDR2 SYDVKM. This CDR3 comprises 18 residues. With 7 bases clipped from V and 2 bases from J, the junction kept 13 bases outside the gene matches. The CDR3 DNA reads as TGTGCCAGCATAACCGGACAGGGGGCAGGTTGGGGCAATCAGCCCCAGCATTTT. It encodes CASITGQGAGWGNQPQHF.

This clonotype has at least ten counts. V usage is TRBV5-1 and J usage is TRBJ1-1; D ambiguous. V gave up 5 bases and J gave up 1 base, with 12 bases separating them. Germline CDR1 SGHRS, CDR2 YFSETQ. CDR3 length equals 14 residues. Here the CDR3 DNA reads TGCGCCAGCAGTTTCGGGTGGCAGAACACTGAAGCTTTCTTT. This sequence encodes CASSFGWQNTEAFF.

This clonotype was seen at least ten times. The chain carries TRBV12-3 or TRBV12-4 and TRBJ2-3, with TRBD2 matching over 11 bases. Losses at the gene ends were 6 bases for V and 3 bases for J; bases not matched to a gene: 2. The CDR3 consists of 14 residues. Here the CDR3 reads CASRASGGTDTQYF. The DNA of the CDR3 is TGTGCCAGCAGGGCTAGCGGGGGGACAGATACGCAGTATTTT.

This clonotype was detected ten times or more. The chain uses TRBV14 and TRBJ1-1; D is undetermined. The CDR3 has 13 residues. The ends were cut back, 0 bases at V and 6 bases at J, with 8 bases in the middle. Germline V CDR1 and CDR2: SGHDN, FVKESK. CDR3 sequence reads: CASSQDYDSEAFF. The CDR3 DNA sequence: TGTGCCAGCAGCCAAGATTATGACTCTGAAGCTTTCTTT.

There are many counts of this clonotype. V usage is TRBV27 and J usage is TRBJ1-1; D gene ambiguous. The V gene's germline CDR1 is MNHEY and CDR2 SMNVEV (reference sequence). The CDR3 runs to 15 residues. V dropped 3 bases and J dropped 1 base, with 12 bases sitting between them. In DNA, the CDR3 is TGTGCCAGCAGTTTCTCGGGGAGAACGAACACTGAAGCTTTCTTT. Amino acids: CASSFSGRTNTEAFF.